Reported below is one TCR beta chain. No antigen is known for it. Researchers ran the PCR with 60 Vbeta and 13 Jbeta primers. Libraries were prepared by immunoSEQ multiplex PCR; TCRdb keeps only in-frame clonotypes and omits some of them. This sample has some 96,000 clones; under 65% occur once, and the top ten carry roughly 3.2%. With V trimmed by 7 bases and J by 3 bases, 7 bases remained unmatched. This CDR3 comprises 15 residues. Germline CDR1 MRHNA, CDR2 SNTAGT. The data stem from a study of cytomegalovirus exposure and HLA in healthy donors. Study-level information: Of several hundred genotyped donors, around 86% grouped in the Caucasian-associated ancestry cluster.

General observations from the study: Reported results showed that the classifier diagnosed cytomegalovirus status with high specificity and sensitivity. In a later analysis, TCR association rates varied by HLA locus: DRB1 most, HLA-C fewest. Some TCR beta chains (about 170 of them) were listed as cytomegalovirus-associated.

Source material: PBMCs. This TCR was sampled from a man aged 60-69 years in good health and CMV-seronegative. The J gene is TRBJ2-2, the V gene TRBV6-4; 8 bases are shared with TRBD1. The CDR3 nucleotides are TGTGCCAGCAAAATTACAGGGGGTCACACCGGGGAGCTGTTTTTT. It codes for CASKITGGHTGELFF.